This TCR beta chain came from a study of T cells in localized non-small cell lung cancer. Data came from immunoSEQ multiplex PCR; TCRdb stores just in-frame clones and leaves some out. The top ten hold approximately 59% of the sample, which has 10,000 to 15,000 clones, just over 85% seen once. To note about this clone: Its target is not known.

Germline V gene sequence: CDR1 GTSNPN, CDR2 SVGIG (reference sequence). The CDR3 is 16 residues long. The J segment lost 7 bases and the V segment lost 1 base, leaving 11 bases of the junction unmatched. Study findings and constraints: Longer survival (overall) was linked to higher T cell density in blood. Within adjacent lung there appeared a median around 60 of the top 100 tumor clones. Heterogeneity within the tumor remains possible, as just one region underwent sequencing. The highest T cell clonality was in uninvolved adjacent lung, above tumor.

Sequenced material: peripheral blood, taken before any cancer treatment. V and J are TRBV30 and TRBJ2-5, with 11 bases that match TRBD1. This receptor was obtained from a male donor older than 55 with stage III lung adenocarcinoma. The DNA for the CDR3 is TGTGCCTGGAGTGAGGTTGGGGACAGGGGGGTACTGACCCAGTACTTC. Translation gives CAWSEVGDRGVLTQYF.